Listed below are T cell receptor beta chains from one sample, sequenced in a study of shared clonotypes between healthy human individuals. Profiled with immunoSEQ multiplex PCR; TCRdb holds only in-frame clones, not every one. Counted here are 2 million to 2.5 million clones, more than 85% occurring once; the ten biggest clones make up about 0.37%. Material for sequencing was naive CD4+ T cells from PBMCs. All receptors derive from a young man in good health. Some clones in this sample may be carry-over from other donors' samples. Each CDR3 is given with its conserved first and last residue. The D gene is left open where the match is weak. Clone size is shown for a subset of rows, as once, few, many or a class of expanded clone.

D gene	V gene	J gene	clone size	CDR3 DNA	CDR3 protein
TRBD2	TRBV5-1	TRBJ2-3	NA	TGCGCCAGCAGCCCGGAGGGAGGGGATACGCAGTATTTT	CASSPEGGDTQYF
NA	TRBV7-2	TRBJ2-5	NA	TGTGCCAGCAGCTACGACTCCCAAGAGACCCAGTACTTC	CASSYDSQETQYF
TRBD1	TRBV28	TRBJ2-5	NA	TGTGCCAGCAGTATCCGGGACAGCAAAGAGACCCAGTACTTC	CASSIRDSKETQYF
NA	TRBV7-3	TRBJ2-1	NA	TGTGCCAGCAGCTTAGACGTTGCCCTCCACAATGAGCAGTTCTTC	CASSLDVALHNEQFF
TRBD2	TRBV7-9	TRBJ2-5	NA	TGTGCCAGCAGCTCGGGACTAGCGGGAGTGGAGACCCAGTACTTC	CASSSGLAGVETQYF
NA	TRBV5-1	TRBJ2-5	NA	TGCGCCAGCAGCGGAGACAGAGGCCTTTTGGAGACCCAGTACTTC	CASSGDRGLLETQYF
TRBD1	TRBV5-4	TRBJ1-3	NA	TGTGCCAGCAGCCGCGAGGGGGCGAACACCATATATTTT	CASSREGANTIYF
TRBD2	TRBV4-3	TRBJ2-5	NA	TGCGCCAGCAGCCAAGACTTATGGAGCGGGAGGCGAGAGACCCAGTACTTC	CASSQDLWSGRRETQYF
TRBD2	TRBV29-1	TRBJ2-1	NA	TGCAGCGGGTCTAAAGGGACTAGCTCTTACAATGAGCAGTTCTTC	CSGSKGTSSYNEQFF
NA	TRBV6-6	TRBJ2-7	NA	TGTGCCAGCAGCCCCCTGGGCTACGAGCAGTACTTC	CASSPLGYEQYF
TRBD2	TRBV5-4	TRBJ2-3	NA	TGTGCCAGCAGCGAACGACTAGCGGCTAGCACAGATACGCAGTATTTT	CASSERLAASTDTQYF
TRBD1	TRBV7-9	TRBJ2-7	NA	TGTGCCAGCAGCCAAGCCCGGGACAGCTACGAGCAGTACTTC	CASSQARDSYEQYF
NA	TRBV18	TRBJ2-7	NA	TGTGCCAGCTCACCGTTCCCCCGAAGGGTTCACGAGCAGTACTTC	CASSPFPRRVHEQYF
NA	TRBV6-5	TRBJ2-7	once	TGTGCCAGCAGGTCGAGCGGGCGCTACGAGCAGTACTTC	CASRSSGRYEQYF
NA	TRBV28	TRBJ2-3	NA	TGTGCCAGCAGTTCACTGAGGTTGACAGATACGCAGTATTTT	CASSSLRLTDTQYF
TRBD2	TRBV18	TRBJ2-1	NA	TGTGCCAGCTCAAGGGGACTAGCGGGAGAGGGGGACAATGAGCAGTTCTTC	CASSRGLAGEGDNEQFF
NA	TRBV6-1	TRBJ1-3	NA	TGTGCCAGCAGTGAGGGGGGCGCTGGAAACACCATATATTTT	CASSEGGAGNTIYF
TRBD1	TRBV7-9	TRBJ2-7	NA	TGTGCCAGCAGCAGACGGGGTCAGGGGGCCCACAATCCCTACGAGCAGTACTTC	CASSRRGQGAHNPYEQYF
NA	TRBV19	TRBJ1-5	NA	TGTGCCAGTAGCATCAGGGTTCGTCAGCCCCAGCATTTT	CASSIRVRQPQHF
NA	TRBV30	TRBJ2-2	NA	TGTGCCTGGAGTACAGACAGACTCGCCGGGGAGCTGTTTTTT	CAWSTDRLAGELFF
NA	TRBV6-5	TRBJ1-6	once	TGTGCCAGCAGCCCCGACGGGTATAATTCACCCCTCCACTTT	CASSPDGYNSPLHF
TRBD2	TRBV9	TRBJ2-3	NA	TGTGCCAGCAGCGTGAGCGGGGTTACGCAGTATTTT	CASSVSGVTQYF